Following are 26 T cell receptor beta chains from one sample sequenced in a study of OX40 agonist ivuxolimab in advanced cancers. This table comes from immunoSEQ multiplex PCR, and its TCRdb copy is limited to in-frame clones, with some not included. The sample records 9,500 to 15,000 clones, about three quarters being singletons. Specimen: CD4+ or CD8+ T cells sorted from blood, collected in a trial of the OX40 agonist ivuxolimab. All receptors derive from an adult with an advanced solid tumor such as melanoma, head and neck, liver or kidney cancer.

V usage is TRBV18 and J usage is TRBJ2-5; 8 bases fit TRBD2. The J call could be wrong; TRBJ2-7 is a better fit for the DNA end. The CDR3 has 15 residues. CDR1 and CDR2 from the germline V gene are KGHSH and LQKENI. The CDR3 here is CASSPSQRELYEQYF. CDR3 nucleotides: TGTGCCAGCTCACCTTCCCAGCGGGAGCTCTACGAGCAGTACTTC.

The V call is TRBV27, the J call TRBJ2-1, with 7 bases matching TRBD2. Germline V CDR1 and CDR2: MNHEY, SMNVEV (reference sequence). This CDR3 is 16 amino acids long. Trimming removed 2 bases from V and 9 bases from J; junction bases left unmatched: 13. The CDR3 DNA reads as TGTGCCAGCAGTTTAGGGGGGGACTCCCCCAGGAGTGAGCAGTTCTTC. It encodes CASSLGGDSPRSEQFF.

The rearrangement joins TRBV5-8 to TRBJ2-2; 15 bases align to TRBD2. Per germline, CDR1 SGHTS and CDR2 YDEGEE. With V trimmed by 0 bases and J by 6 bases, 9 bases remained unmatched. The CDR3 sequence is 19 residues long. CDR3 nucleotide sequence: TGTGCCAGCAGCTTGGACGGACTAGCGGGAGGGGTTGGATCCGGGGAGCTGTTTTTT. It translates to CASSLDGLAGGVGSGELFF.

J is TRBJ1-5 and V is TRBV5-1, with no clear D. CDR3 size: 15 residues. V was pared by 0 bases and J by 4 bases, with 11 bases between. Looked up from germline, CDR1 is SGHRS and CDR2 is YFSETQ. In DNA form, the CDR3 reads TGCGCCAGCAGCTTGGCCGGGAACCTGAATCAGCCCCAGCATTTT. Translating gives CASSLAGNLNQPQHF.

To note about this clone: This same CDR3 is encoded by further DNA sequences in the sample. The gene calls are TRBV7-3 and TRBJ2-7; tentatively, D is TRBD2 (7 bases). V lost 0 bases and J 3 bases, leaving 15 bases between the germline ends. CDR3 size: 16 residues. Germline CDR1 is SGHTA and CDR2 is FQGTGA. In nucleotides, the CDR3 is TGTGCCAGCAGCTTAACGGGTGGGGGAGGGGGCTACGAGCAGTACTTC. Translation: CASSLTGGGGGYEQYF.

The table lists this clone with a count of one. The V gene is TRBV19, the J gene TRBJ2-7, with TRBD1 matching over 8 bases. Germline V gene data show CDR1 as LNHDA and CDR2 as SQIVND (reference sequence). CDR3 length: 15 residues. V gave up 4 bases and J gave up 1 base; unmatched junction bases: 6. The CDR3 loop reads CASSKTGTGSYEQYF. The CDR3 DNA reads TGTGCCAGTAGTAAAACCGGGACAGGTTCCTACGAGCAGTACTTC.

The rearrangement joins TRBV7-9 to TRBJ2-7; D is unclear. The CDR3 has 13 residues. The germline V gene encodes CDR1 SEHNR and CDR2 FQNEAQ (reference sequence). V lost 2 bases to trimming and J lost 2 bases, with 7 bases between them. CDR3 sequence (DNA): TGTGCCAGCAGCTTATTGCCAGCCTACGAGCAGTACGTC. Protein product: CASSLLPAYEQYV.

This chain connects TRBV6-5 to TRBJ1-1, with no clear D. This CDR3 is built from 14 residues. Trimming took off 0 bases at V and 1 base at J, with 6 bases between the two ends. Germline V gene lookup returns CDR1 MNHEY and CDR2 SVGAGI. The CDR3 sequence: CASSYSYPNTEAFF. The CDR3 DNA sequence: TGTGCCAGCAGTTACTCTTATCCGAACACTGAAGCTTTCTTT.

The chain carries TRBV6-1 and TRBJ1-1, with D unclear. CDR3 length equals 15 residues. The V end was cut by 2 bases, the J end by 1 base, with 11 bases between. Germline CDR1 and CDR2: MNHNS and SASEGT. In DNA form, the CDR3 reads TGTGCCAGCAGTGAAAGCCAGCGGGAGAACACTGAAGCTTTCTTT. Translating gives CASSESQRENTEAFF.

The J gene is TRBJ1-5, the V gene TRBV6-4; D is uncertain. The CDR3 is 14 amino acids. CDR1 is MRHNA and CDR2 is SNTAGT in the germline V gene. Trimming shortened V by 6 bases and J by 0 bases, and 9 bases separated the two germline ends. CDR3 DNA: TGTGCCAGCAGCGAACAACATAGCAATCAGCCCCAGCATTTT. It is translated as CASSEQHSNQPQHF.

The chain joins TRBV4-2 to TRBJ2-1, with 8 bases identical to TRBD2. The germline CDR1 and CDR2 sequences are LGHNA and YNFKEQ. The CDR3 has 19 residues. The J segment lost 7 bases and the V segment lost 0 bases, leaving 17 bases of the junction unmatched. As DNA, the CDR3 is TGTGCCAGCAGCCAAGATCACTCCATACTAGCGGAGTTTGGGAATGAGCAGTTCTTC. This translates into CASSQDHSILAEFGNEQFF.

The V call is TRBV11-2, the J call TRBJ2-1, with 11 bases matching TRBD2. Unmatched junction bases numbered 11, after V lost 4 bases and J lost 6 bases. Germline loops: CDR1 SGHAT, CDR2 FQNNGV. CDR3 length: 17 residues. The CDR3 loop is CASSSLFGLAGGNEQFF. CDR3 nucleotide sequence: TGTGCCAGCAGCTCCCTTTTTGGGCTAGCGGGAGGCAATGAGCAGTTCTTC.

The chain recombines TRBV27 with TRBJ2-7, with TRBD2 matching 8 bases. Germline V gene sequence: CDR1 MNHEY, CDR2 SMNVEV (reference sequence). The V segment lost 7 bases and the J segment 0 bases; nucleotides outside the gene matches: 11. CDR3 length: 16 residues. Written as DNA, the CDR3 is TGTGCCAGCACCCCTCAGCGGGAGACCCTCTCCTACGAGCAGTACTTC. Protein sequence: CASTPQRETLSYEQYF.

The V call is TRBV7-8, the J call TRBJ1-5; D is ambiguous. The germline CDR1 and CDR2 sequences are SGHVS and FQNEAQ. The CDR3 sequence is 17 residues long. Trimming cost V 1 base and J 3 bases, with 16 bases left between them. The CDR3 DNA reads as TGTGCCAGCAGCTTAGAGGCTTTAAGGGCAGACAATCAGCCCCAGCATTTT. Amino acids: CASSLEALRADNQPQHF.

This clone is medium-sized within its sample. V and J are TRBV27 and TRBJ1-3; no reliable D call. This CDR3 region has 13 residues. V lost 5 bases, J lost 4 bases, and 9 bases lay in between. Germline CDR1 is MNHEY and CDR2 is SMNVEV (reference sequence). CDR3 bases: TGTGCCAGCAGTATCGGACCGGGAAACACCATATATTTT. This sequence encodes CASSIGPGNTIYF.

The chain is built from TRBV7-9 and TRBJ2-1; TRBD1 is a possible D gene (5 bases). Trimming left V 2 bases short and J 7 bases short, with 9 bases between. CDR1 SEHNR and CDR2 FQNEAQ come from the germline V gene (reference sequence). The CDR3 loop spans 13 amino acids. CDR3 coding DNA: TGTGCCAGCAGCTTACGACAGCTTAATGAGCAGTTCTTC. Translating it yields CASSLRQLNEQFF.

This clone occurred once. The rearrangement links TRBV9 to TRBJ2-1, with TRBD2 matching 12 bases. The CDR3 extends over 15 amino acids. Germline V gene sequence: CDR1 SGDLS, CDR2 YYNGEE. V was pared by 4 bases and J by 9 bases, with 8 bases of the junction left unmatched. The CDR3 loop reads CASSSGTSGQSEQFF. The CDR3 bases are TGTGCCAGCAGCTCCGGGACTAGCGGGCAGAGTGAGCAGTTCTTC.

The chain carries TRBV5-1 and TRBJ2-4; D perhaps matches TRBD2 (6 bases). V was trimmed by 4 bases and J by 4 bases, leaving 15 bases between them. This CDR3 has 15 residues. The germline gives CDR1 SGHRS, CDR2 YFSETQ. Here the CDR3 reads CASSGGDSQKNIQYF. CDR3 nucleotide sequence: TGCGCCAGCAGCGGAGGGGACTCGCAAAAAAACATTCAGTACTTC.

The gene calls are TRBV9 and TRBJ2-2, with 8 bases that match TRBD1. The V segment lost 5 bases and the J segment 9 bases; nucleotides outside the gene matches: 9. This CDR3 has 14 amino acids. The V gene's germline CDR1 is SGDLS and CDR2 YYNGEE. CDR3 amino acids: CASRQIQGARELFF. In nucleotides, the CDR3 is TGTGCCAGCAGACAAATCCAGGGGGCCCGGGAGCTGTTTTTT.

The chain uses TRBV9 and TRBJ2-1; 10 bases agree with TRBD2. The CDR3 covers 14 residues. J lost 9 bases, V lost 2 bases, and 5 bases had no gene match. Germline assignment: CDR1 SGDLS and CDR2 YYNGEE. The CDR3 DNA reads as TGTGCCAGCAGCGTGGCTAGCGGGAGTGTTGAGCAGTTCTTC. This codes for CASSVASGSVEQFF.

Comments on this clone: One junction end disagrees with the germline gene, perhaps due to a read error. The genes are TRBV6-6 and TRBJ2-7; no reliable D call. Germline V gene sequence: CDR1 MNHNY, CDR2 SVGAGI (reference sequence). CDR3 length: 12 amino acids. The CDR3 DNA reads TGTGCCAGCAGTTACTCGCTGTCGAGTAGAGACTTC. Translation gives CASSYSLSSRDF.

This chain uses TRBV6-1 with TRBJ2-5, with D possibly TRBD2 on 5 matching bases. This CDR3 region has 15 residues. Germline CDR1 reads MNHNS; CDR2 reads SASEGT. The V end was cut by 4 bases, the J end by 8 bases, with 20 bases between. Here the CDR3 DNA reads TGTGCCAGCAGTGGGTACTACCGGGAATCAAGCACCCAGTACTTC. This codes for CASSGYYRESSTQYF.

The chain links TRBV5-5 to TRBJ2-5; 9 bases fit TRBD1. The CDR3 is 16 amino acids. Germline V gives CDR1 SGHKS, CDR2 YYEKEE (reference sequence). Germline trimming cut 4 bases from V and 3 bases from J; bases unmatched to any gene: 10. CDR3 residues: CASSVRTGAKKETQYF. The CDR3, as DNA: TGTGCCAGCAGCGTGCGGACAGGGGCCAAAAAAGAGACCCAGTACTTC.

The gene calls are TRBV6-5 and TRBJ2-5; 12 bases line up with TRBD1. Losses at the gene ends were 7 bases for V and 4 bases for J; bases not matched to a gene: 7. The CDR3 is 15 amino acids. The germline V gene has CDR1 MNHEY and CDR2 SVGAGI. The CDR3 DNA reads as TGTGCCAGCAAGCCGGGGACAGGGGGCAGAGAGACCCAGTACTTC. Translated, it gives CASKPGTGGRETQYF.

The chain couples TRBV11-3 to TRBJ2-1; TRBD1 aligns across 10 bases. After removal of 5 bases from V and 0 bases from J, the junction contained 4 bases not matched to a gene. CDR3 size: 16 residues. The V gene's germline CDR1 is SGHNT and CDR2 YENEEA. This chain's CDR3 is CASSNRTGGSYNEQFF. The CDR3 nucleotides read TGTGCCAGCAGCAACCGGACAGGGGGCTCCTACAATGAGCAGTTCTTC.

The chain couples TRBV4-1 to TRBJ2-1; D might be TRBD2 (5 bases). The germline V gene has CDR1 MGHRA and CDR2 YSYEKL. The V end was cut by 3 bases, the J end by 0 bases, with 12 bases between. This CDR3 is built from 16 residues. Here the CDR3 DNA reads TGCGCCAGCAGCCAGGACTTTCCGAGCTCCTACAATGAGCAGTTCTTC. It codes for CASSQDFPSSYNEQFF.